These 7 T cell receptor beta chains originate from one sample sequenced in a study of Graves' ophthalmopathy and Graves' hyperthyroidism. Researchers took RNA transcripts and amplified TCR beta CDR3 regions from them. In the first round, RT-PCR was carried out with HTBI primers, and a multiplex PCR formed the second round. TCRdb re-derived calls from the multiplex PCR reads in MiXCR, one entry per CDR3 protein. The sample holds some 750,000 distinct CDR3 sequences, about 44% seen once. The sample was peripheral blood. The receptors stem from an adult man with Graves' ophthalmopathy.

This clonotype has a count of ten or more. The V gene is TRBV7-8, the J gene TRBJ2-7, with D uncertain. V shed 2 bases and J shed 5 bases, with 10 bases lying between them. From germline, CDR1 is SGHVS and CDR2 FQNEAQ. There are 13 residues in the CDR3. DNA for the CDR3: TGTGCCAGCAGCTTACTATTCGCTAACGAGCAGTACTTC. This gives the protein CASSLLFANEQYF.

The J gene is TRBJ1-4, the V gene TRBV7-9; D is uncertain. The CDR3 totals 15 residues. In germline, CDR1 is SEHNR, CDR2 FQNEAQ (reference sequence). Trimming took off 1 base at V and 0 bases at J, with 6 bases between the two ends. This chain's CDR3 is CASSLGHPTNEKLFF. DNA of the CDR3: TGTGCCAGCAGCTTAGGACACCCAACTAATGAAAAACTGTTTTTT.

This chain uses TRBV29-1 with TRBJ1-2, with no clear D. Trimming pared 8 bases from V and 7 bases from J, leaving 11 bases between. Per the germline V gene, CDR1 is SQVTM and CDR2 is ANQGSEA. The CDR3 totals 10 residues. CDR3 coding DNA: TGCAGCTATGACATCGGTGGCTACACCTTC. Translation: CSYDIGGYTF.

The sample holds many counts of this clonotype. The chain uses TRBV29-1 and TRBJ1-3; D perhaps matches TRBD1 (6 bases). V shed 6 bases and J shed 0 bases, with 12 bases lying between them. CDR1 SQVTM and CDR2 ANQGSEA come from the germline V gene. The CDR3 sequence is 14 residues long. CDR3 loop: CSVGARDSGNTIYF. Here the CDR3 DNA reads TGCAGCGTGGGGGCGAGAGACTCTGGAAACACCATATATTTT.

This clonotype was observed a handful of times. The chain's CDR3 is CSAGLAKNTGELFF. The CDR3 coding sequence is TGCAGTGCGGGACTAGCGAAGAACACCGGGGAGCTGTTTTTT. This chain joins TRBV20-1 and TRBJ2-2; 10 bases map to TRBD2. The germline V gene encodes CDR1 DFQATT and CDR2 SNEGSKA (reference sequence). The V gene end was trimmed by 6 bases and the J gene end by 1 base; junction bases not matched to a gene: 2. The CDR3 is 14 amino acids.

This clonotype came up many times. V and J are TRBV7-8 and TRBJ1-6; 10 nucleotides agree with TRBD1. The CDR3 is 15 residues long. V lost 3 bases to trimming and J lost 9 bases; unmatched junction nucleotides: 5. Germline values: CDR1 SGHVS, CDR2 FQNEAQ. CDR3 sequence: CASSLAGTGVSPLHF. CDR3 bases: TGTGCCAGCAGCTTGGCCGGGACAGGGGTTTCACCCCTCCACTTT.

This clonotype was seen a handful of times. The genes are TRBV2 and TRBJ1-2; no firm D call. Germline values: CDR1 SNHLY, CDR2 FYNNEI. V lost 7 bases and J lost 5, with 11 bases in between. This CDR3 has 12 residues. CDR3 sequence: CASTLLAYGYTF. Written as DNA, the CDR3 is TGTGCCAGCACCCTTCTTGCGTATGGCTACACCTTC.